A single sample is the source of the 18 T cell receptor beta chains below, sequenced in a study of blood T cells in healthy people across ages. Through a sample-barcoded 5' primer and a J-beta primer mix, a second PCR was run for roughly 6 to 12 cycles. Via MiXCR, TCRdb re-called the 5' RACE reads, giving one row per CDR3 protein. The sample gives about 2 million distinct CDR3 sequences, approximately 50% of which show up once; less than 2.5% is in the top ten. The sample consisted of blood. These receptors were taken from a woman between 40 and 50 years old in good health.

The gene calls are TRBV6-1 and TRBJ2-5, with D perhaps TRBD1 (5 bases). Trimming left V 8 bases short and J 11 bases short, with 18 bases between. The CDR3 sequence is 12 residues long. Germline V gene lookup returns CDR1 MNHNS and CDR2 SASEGT. This CDR3 reads CASLQGRMEQYF. The CDR3 region has the DNA TGTGCCAGCCTTCAGGGAAGGATGGAGCAGTACTTC.

A few counts support this clonotype. The chain has TRBV6-2 or TRBV6-3 and TRBJ1-4; D may be TRBD1 (6 bases). V dropped 5 bases and J dropped 8 bases, with 15 bases sitting between them. The CDR3 covers 14 residues. Germline loops: CDR1 MNHEY, CDR2 SVGEGT. This chain's CDR3 is CASSTTGLKEKLFF. The CDR3 bases are TGTGCCAGCAGTACCACAGGGCTGAAGGAAAAACTGTTTTTT.

The CDR3 sequence: CASSLAETPDTQYF. CDR3 bases: TGTGCCAGCAGCTTAGCGGAGACTCCAGATACGCAGTATTTT. The J gene is TRBJ2-3, the V gene TRBV7-2, with D unclear. Germline CDR1 reads SGHTA; CDR2 reads FQGNSA. The CDR3 contains 14 residues. The ends were cut back, 0 bases at V and 4 bases at J, with 8 bases in the middle. Combining the CDR3 with reference TRBV7-2 and TRBJ2-3 gives the whole variable domain GAGVSQSPSNKVTEKGKDVELRCDPISGHTALYWYRQSLGQGLEFLIYFQGNSAPDKSGLPSDRFSAERTGGSVSTLTIQRTQQEDSAVYLCASSLAETPDTQYFGPGTRLTVL.

The chain has TRBV20-1 and TRBJ2-1, with D unresolved. The CDR3 totals 14 residues. Trimming removed 2 bases from V and 1 base from J, with 9 bases in between. The V gene's germline CDR1 is DFQATT and CDR2 SNEGSKA (reference sequence). This CDR3 is CSARKAASYNEQFF. CDR3 nucleotide sequence: TGCAGTGCTAGAAAGGCAGCTTCCTACAATGAGCAGTTCTTC.

This chain links TRBV12-3 or TRBV12-4 with TRBJ2-3, with 9 bases matching TRBD2. With V trimmed by 3 bases and J by 6 bases, 7 bases remained unmatched. This CDR3 is built from 15 residues. CDR3 residues: CASSFQGGGADTQYF. CDR3 DNA sequence: TGTGCCAGCAGTTTTCAGGGCGGGGGGGCGGATACGCAGTATTTT.

The V call is TRBV10-3, the J call TRBJ1-6; D might be TRBD1 (5 bases). The CDR3 has 14 amino acids. Trimming stripped 6 bases from V and 4 bases from J, with 10 bases between. Germline lookup yields CDR1 ENHRY and CDR2 SYGVKD. The CDR3, as DNA: TGTGCCATCAGAGCCGACAGTTATAATTCACCCCTCCACTTT. This translates into CAIRADSYNSPLHF.

This clonotype was found a few times. The chain is built from TRBV9 and TRBJ1-5, with D unclear. Germline assignment: CDR1 SGDLS and CDR2 YYNGEE. Trimming took off 0 bases at V and 4 bases at J, with 8 bases between the two ends. This CDR3 has 14 amino acids. The CDR3 nucleotides read TGTGCCAGCAGCGTAGATCTCGGAAATCAGCCCCAGCATTTT. This codes for CASSVDLGNQPQHF.

The V gene is TRBV28, the J gene TRBJ1-4; maybe TRBD1 (5 bases). CDR1 MDHEN and CDR2 SYDVKM come from the germline V gene. This CDR3 has 15 amino acids. V was shortened by 5 bases and J by 0 bases, with 10 bases between the two germline ends. The CDR3 bases are TGTGCCAGCAGTACAGGAGGTTCAACTAATGAAAAACTGTTTTTT. Translation gives CASSTGGSTNEKLFF.

This clonotype has a handful of counts. The chain is built from TRBV11-2 and TRBJ2-6; D possibly corresponds to TRBD1 (6 bases). The CDR3 sequence is 16 residues long. Trimming shortened V by 5 bases and J by 0 bases, and 11 bases separated the two germline ends. The germline CDR1 and CDR2 sequences are SGHAT and FQNNGV. As DNA, the CDR3 is TGTGCCAGCAGCGTACTCAGGGGCTCTGGGGCCAACGTCCTGACTTTC. Residues: CASSVLRGSGANVLTF. The full variable domain, completed using reference TRBV11-2 and TRBJ2-6, is EAGVAQSPRYKIIEKRQSVAFWCNPISGHATLYWYQQILGQGPKLLIQFQNNGVVDDSQLPKDRFSAERLKGVDSTLKIQPAKLEDSAVYLCASSVLRGSGANVLTFGAGSRLTVL.

This chain uses TRBV20-1 with TRBJ2-5; unclear D gene. The germline gives CDR1 DFQATT, CDR2 SNEGSKA (reference sequence). Trimming removed 5 bases from V and 11 bases from J, with 27 bases in between. The CDR3 runs to 15 residues. The CDR3 reads CSAPLLERPYNEQYF. CDR3 nucleotides: TGCAGTGCTCCCCTTCTGGAGCGCCCATACAATGAGCAGTACTTC.

The chain combines TRBV15 with TRBJ1-5; weak D call: TRBD1 (6 bases). The CDR3 sequence is 15 residues long. The ends were cut back, 10 bases at V and 0 bases at J, with 16 bases in the middle. CDR1 and CDR2 (germline): LNHNV, YYDKDF (reference sequence). The CDR3 reads CAIGQLITSNQPQHF. For the CDR3, the DNA is TGTGCCATTGGACAGCTTATAACTAGCAATCAGCCCCAGCATTTT.

J is TRBJ2-1 and V is TRBV11-3, with TRBD1 matching 7 bases. CDR1 is SGHNT and CDR2 is YENEEA in the germline V gene. The length of the CDR3 is 15 residues. V dropped 5 bases and J dropped 5; count of bases not matched to a gene: 9. In nucleotides, the CDR3 is TGTGCCAGCAGCGACCCCGGGACAGAAGACAATGAGCAGTTCTTC. Its protein is CASSDPGTEDNEQFF.

This clonotype was seen a handful of times. The chain recombines TRBV20-1 with TRBJ1-2, with TRBD1 matching over 9 bases. CDR1 DFQATT and CDR2 SNEGSKA come from the germline V gene (reference sequence). V dropped 3 bases and J dropped 4; count of bases not matched to a gene: 12. There are 16 residues in the CDR3. In DNA form, the CDR3 reads TGCAGTGCTAGTGTTGAGTGGGACAGGGCCATCTATGGCTACACCTTC. Translating gives CSASVEWDRAIYGYTF.

The V gene is TRBV7-2, the J gene TRBJ1-2; 7 nucleotides agree with TRBD1. The trim removed 5 bases at V and 11 bases at J, leaving 11 bases unmatched. Germline V gives CDR1 SGHTA, CDR2 FQGNSA. The CDR3 covers 13 residues. The CDR3 sequence: CASSIIGTEFYTF. CDR3 in DNA: TGTGCCAGCAGCATAATTGGGACAGAATTTTACACCTTC.

A remark on this clonotype: This may arise from a read error, as a much more abundant clone is one base away. The chain employs TRBV7-2 and TRBJ1-5; D is undetermined. The CDR3 totals 14 residues. Germline assignment: CDR1 SGHTA and CDR2 FQGNSA. The CDR3 DNA reads TGTGCCGGCAGCTTAGCAGTAAGCAATCAGCCCCAGCATTTT. Translated: CAGSLAVSNQPQHF. Full variable domain (outside the CDR3, taken from reference TRBV7-2 and TRBJ1-5): GAGVSQSPSNKVTEKGKDVELRCDPISGHTALYWYRQSLGQGLEFLIYFQGNSAPDKSGLPSDRFSAERTGGSVSTLTIQRTQQEDSAVYLCAGSLAVSNQPQHFGDGTRLSIL.

The V gene is TRBV20-1, the J gene TRBJ2-5, with 13 bases that match TRBD2. The V gene's germline CDR1 is DFQATT and CDR2 SNEGSKA (reference sequence). V dropped 0 bases and J dropped 1; count of bases not matched to a gene: 11. This CDR3 has 19 amino acids. The CDR3 loop is CSARDPGPGTSGTQETQYF. The CDR3, as DNA: TGCAGTGCTAGAGATCCGGGACCGGGGACTAGCGGGACCCAAGAGACCCAGTACTTC.

The chain combines TRBV7-9 with TRBJ1-2; TRBD1 matches 9 bases. Germline CDR1 and CDR2: SEHNR and FQNEAQ (reference sequence). This CDR3 has 15 residues. Trimming took 4 bases from V and 4 from J; bases not matched to a gene: 7. The CDR3 DNA is TGTGCCAGCAGCTCAGCGGGACAGGGAGGCTATGGCTACACCTTC. Its protein is CASSSAGQGGYGYTF. The whole variable domain, remainder taken from reference TRBV7-9 and TRBJ1-2, is DTGVSQNPRHKITKRGQNVTFRCDPISEHNRLYWYRQTLGQGPEFLTYFQNEAQLEKSRLLSDRFSAERPKGSFSTLEIQRTEQGDSAMYLCASSSAGQGGYGYTFGSGTRLTVV.

The chain has TRBV4-2 and TRBJ2-7; 12 bases match TRBD2. V shed 1 base, J shed 1 base, and the junction held 2 bases outside the gene matches. Germline V gene data show CDR1 as LGHNA and CDR2 as YNFKEQ. The CDR3 consists of 16 residues. DNA for the CDR3: TGTGCCAGCAGCCAAGGGACTAGCGGGGAGTCCTACGAGCAGTACTTC. This encodes CASSQGTSGESYEQYF.